Given below is one TCR beta chain in context. Antigen specificity is unknown. The sample originates from a study of T cells in tuberculosis. Looking at the study overall: The T cells targeted glucose monomycolate, a mycobacterial lipid, via CD1B. General study findings and limits: Classification accuracy was over 85% (AUROC over 0.85) with the GMM-specific repertoire.

Data came from immunoSEQ multiplex PCR; TCRdb stores just in-frame clones and leaves some out. The sample records about 34,000 clones, 93% being singletons. Sample time point: new active TB diagnosis, blood taken before or within 7 days of starting treatment. The CDR3 totals 15 residues. Per germline, CDR1 MDHEN and CDR2 SYDVKM. Trimming left V 5 bases short and J 6 bases short, with 18 bases between. This sequence joins TRBV28 and TRBJ2-3; D possibly corresponds to TRBD1 (6 bases). The sample in question was PBMCs, obtained at tuberculosis diagnosis. This receptor was identified in an adult with tuberculosis. DNA of the CDR3: TGTGCCAGCAGTCCCGGCCCAGGGGATGGTGATACGCAGTATTTT. Translating gives CASSPGPGDGDTQYF.